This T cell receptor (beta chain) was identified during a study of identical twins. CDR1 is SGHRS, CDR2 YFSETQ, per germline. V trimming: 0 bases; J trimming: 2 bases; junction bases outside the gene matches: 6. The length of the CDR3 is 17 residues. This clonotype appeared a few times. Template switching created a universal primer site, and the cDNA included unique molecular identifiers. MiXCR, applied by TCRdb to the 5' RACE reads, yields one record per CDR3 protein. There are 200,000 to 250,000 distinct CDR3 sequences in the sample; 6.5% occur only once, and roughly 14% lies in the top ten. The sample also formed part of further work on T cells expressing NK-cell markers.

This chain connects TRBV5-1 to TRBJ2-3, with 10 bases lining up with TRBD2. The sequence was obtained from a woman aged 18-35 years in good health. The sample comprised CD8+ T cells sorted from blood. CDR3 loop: CASSLVASGGHTDTQYF. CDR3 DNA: TGCGCCAGCAGCTTGGTGGCTAGCGGGGGTCACACAGATACGCAGTATTTT.